This TCR beta chain was sequenced for a study of response to subunit inactivated influenza vaccine (dated 2018 in TCRdb). Regarding the study in general: To follow how T cells responded to a trivalent subunit inactivated influenza vaccine, the researchers relied on deep quantitative profiling of the T cell receptor repertoire.

Points on this clonotype: Its antigen remains undetermined. Base qualities are not at hand, and no much larger clone is one base apart.

Libraries came from RT-PCR. This sample was sequenced with an Illumina HiSeq 2500. TCRdb trimmed the raw reads at Q25, called clones with MiXCR and kept productive beta chains. Merged by CDR3 protein, the rows form single entries marked with the most common genes and DNA. The sample data list about 610,000 distinct CDR3 sequences, and approximately 15% of these were observed just once. The top ten constitute approximately 12% of the sample. Points the paper makes about the study in general: The authors suggested that each seasonal influenza vaccination may recruit only a limited number of new T cells.

Taken from cysteine to phenylalanine, the CDR3 has 15 residues. Of the read, only the CDR3 DNA is kept; its 45 bases are in frame from base 1. CDR1 and CDR2, per the germline V gene, are ENHRY and SYGVKD. V drops 6 bases and J drops 7 bases, leaving 19 bases in between. The rearranged segments are TRBV10-3 and TRBJ2-1; 7 matching bases give a weak D call of TRBD2. This receptor was taken from a man between 45 and 60 years old who received an inactivated influenza vaccine. Donor details come from another sample of the same person, matched by shared clones. The sample was PBMCs from blood, taken less than 13 days after vaccination. For the CDR3, the sequence is CAISVTGGASNEQFF. In nucleotides, the sequence is TGTGCCATCAGCGTCACGGGGGGCGCAAGTAATGAGCAGTTCTTC.